This TCR beta chain came from a study of post-analysis software for immune sequencing data. Study-wide points: Controls showed significantly higher normalized Chao1 diversity than did multiple sclerosis patients. Five or six TRBV segments were significantly more frequent in patients than in controls. TRBV5-6, TRBV5-1 and TRBV20-1 were among these segments.

The CDR3 totals 13 residues. Germline CDR1 and CDR2: LNHNV and YYDKDF (reference sequence). The J segment lost 6 bases and the V segment lost 1 base, leaving 2 bases of the junction unmatched. As concerns this clonotype: Its matching antigen is unknown.

Unique-molecular-identifier-tagged TCR beta cDNA libraries were used. The T cell input of roughly 0.9 to 10 million gave around 450,000 cDNA molecules. TCRdb redid the calling of the PCR reads with MiXCR, one entry per CDR3 protein. The data show 650,000 to 850,000 distinct CDR3 sequences, 40% to 55% seen once. This TCR was recovered from a girl aged 5 to 17 with multiple sclerosis. The chain uses TRBV15 and TRBJ1-2; 7 nucleotides agree with TRBD1. The material sequenced was blood. Here the CDR3 DNA reads TGTGCCACCAGCAGAGTCAGGGGGAATGGCTACACCTTC. Translating gives CATSRVRGNGYTF.